The entry below gives a single TCR beta chain sequence along with its context. Its antigen is currently unknown. Trimming pared 7 bases from V and 0 bases from J, leaving 9 bases between. The CDR3 covers 13 residues. Germline loops: CDR1 MGHDK, CDR2 SYGVNS. This entry is derived from a study of graft-versus-host responses after intestinal transplantation. On the study more broadly: The whole recipient group had anti-thymocyte globulin induction followed by tacrolimus and steroids for about three years. General observations from the study: Across patients carrying graft-donor T cell macrochimerism, allografts held high graft-versus-host to host-versus-graft clonal ratios. GvH clones were identified in recipient marrow, with some first appearing in ileum or blood. Early post-transplant HvG declines were associated with peak circulating GvH clone levels.

Sequencing used immunoSEQ multiplex PCR; TCRdb keeps in-frame clones, though not all of them. The sample lists 85,000 to 100,000 clones, approximately 90% occurring once. This TCR came from a human donor who was the organ donor for an intestinal transplant. The sample in question was unstimulated CD8+ T cells sorted from spleen or lymph node cells, obtained before transplant. The chain couples TRBV25-1 to TRBJ1-1, with D uncertain. CDR3 sequence reads: CASNVSVNTEAFF. In DNA, the CDR3 is TGTGCCAGCAATGTTTCAGTGAACACTGAAGCTTTCTTT.